A selection of T cell receptor beta chains follows, all from one sample in a study of blood T cells in healthy people across ages. In TCRdb, the 5' RACE reads were re-called with MiXCR into one record per CDR3 protein. The repertoire holds around 620,000 distinct CDR3 sequences, 25% to 30% seen once, with about 18% in the top ten. The sample consisted of blood. Source of these receptors: a woman in her 70s in good health. Both conserved end residues are part of each CDR3. Fields, in order: CDR3 length, V gene, D gene, clone size, J gene, CDR3 DNA, CDR3 protein. The D gene is left open where the match is weak. The size of a clone is reported for some rows only, either as once, few or many, or as a class for expanded clones.

len: 16
v_gene: TRBV5-6
d_gene: .
abundance: few
j_gene: TRBJ1-5
CDR3nt: TGTGCCAGCAATGAAACCGGGACACTGAATTCTCAGCCCCAGCATTTT
CDR3aa: CASNETGTLNSQPQHF

len: 17
v_gene: TRBV5-5
d_gene: TRBD2
abundance: few
j_gene: TRBJ2-3
CDR3nt: TGTGCCAGCAGCTCGGGTACGTCTAGCGGGGGTGTGGATACGCAGTATTTT
CDR3aa: CASSSGTSSGGVDTQYF

len: 16
v_gene: TRBV6-1
d_gene: TRBD1
abundance: few
j_gene: TRBJ1-5
CDR3nt: TGTGCCAGCAGTCCCCTCGGACAGGGTCGGAATCAGCCCCAGCATTTT
CDR3aa: CASSPLGQGRNQPQHF

len: 17
v_gene: TRBV20-1
d_gene: .
abundance: few
j_gene: TRBJ2-5
CDR3nt: TGCAGTGCTAGGTTCCGGCAGGGGGGCAGGAGAAGAGAGACCCAGTACTTC
CDR3aa: CSARFRQGGRRRETQYF

len: 15
v_gene: TRBV20-1
d_gene: .
abundance: .
j_gene: TRBJ2-1
CDR3nt: TGCAGTGCCCGACCCCAGCGGCCGTCCTACAATGAGCAGTTCTTC
CDR3aa: CSARPQRPSYNEQFF

len: 13
v_gene: TRBV30
d_gene: .
abundance: .
j_gene: TRBJ1-1
CDR3nt: TGTGCCTGGGGGAGGGGCAAGAACACTGAAGCTTTCTTT
CDR3aa: CAWGRGKNTEAFF

len: 12
v_gene: TRBV6-2/TRBV6-3
d_gene: .
abundance: .
j_gene: TRBJ1-1
CDR3nt: TGTGCCAGCAGAGACCTCAAGAGGGGAGCTTTCTTT
CDR3aa: CASRDLKRGAFF

len: 16
v_gene: TRBV7-2
d_gene: .
abundance: .
j_gene: TRBJ2-1
CDR3nt: TGTGCCAGCAGCTTAGCTGGGCCCAGAGTGGGCGATGAGCAGTTCTTC
CDR3aa: CASSLAGPRVGDEQFF

len: 14
v_gene: TRBV5-1
d_gene: .
abundance: .
j_gene: TRBJ1-4
CDR3nt: TGCGCCAGCAGCTCGTCCCCCGGAGGTGAAAAACTGTTTTTT
CDR3aa: CASSSSPGGEKLFF

len: 12
v_gene: TRBV6-2/TRBV6-3
d_gene: .
abundance: .
j_gene: TRBJ1-4
CDR3nt: TGTGCCAGCAGTTACCGGGAAGAAAAACTGTTTTTT
CDR3aa: CASSYREEKLFF

len: 17
v_gene: TRBV14
d_gene: TRBD2
abundance: few
j_gene: TRBJ2-4
CDR3nt: TGTGCCAGCAGCCTTACATACCAGCGGGGGGGCAGAAACATTCAGTACTTC
CDR3aa: CASSLTYQRGGRNIQYF

len: 16
v_gene: TRBV11-2
d_gene: TRBD2
abundance: few
j_gene: TRBJ2-2
CDR3nt: TGTGCCAGCAGCCCGACTAGCGGGGGGGCGAGCGGGGAGCTGTTTTTT
CDR3aa: CASSPTSGGASGELFF

len: 15
v_gene: TRBV7-2
d_gene: .
abundance: once
j_gene: TRBJ2-7
CDR3nt: TGCGCCAGCAGTCCCCCCCGGAGGCTTCCGGGCGAGCAGTACTTC
CDR3aa: CASSPPRRLPGEQYF

len: 15
v_gene: TRBV24-1
d_gene: TRBD2
abundance: .
j_gene: TRBJ2-5
CDR3nt: TGTGCCACCAGTGATTGGACTAGCGGCCAAGAGACCCAGTACTTC
CDR3aa: CATSDWTSGQETQYF

len: 14
v_gene: TRBV12-5
d_gene: .
abundance: .
j_gene: TRBJ1-2
CDR3nt: TGTGCTAGTGGTTTCCCCGACAGGTCCCATGGCTACACCTTC
CDR3aa: CASGFPDRSHGYTF

len: 19
v_gene: TRBV4-2
d_gene: TRBD2
abundance: few
j_gene: TRBJ2-3
CDR3nt: TGTGCCAGCAGCCGAGAGCGGGGGGGTAATGGGGGAAGCACAGATACGCAGTATTTT
CDR3aa: CASSRERGGNGGSTDTQYF

len: 15
v_gene: TRBV19
d_gene: TRBD1
abundance: .
j_gene: TRBJ2-1
CDR3nt: TGTGCCAGTAGTATAGGTCAGGGGGCCTACAATGAGCAGTTCTTC
CDR3aa: CASSIGQGAYNEQFF

len: 15
v_gene: TRBV5-1
d_gene: TRBD2
abundance: few
j_gene: TRBJ2-5
CDR3nt: TGCGCCAGCAGCAAACAGCGGGGGATACAAGAGACCCAGTACTTC
CDR3aa: CASSKQRGIQETQYF

len: 16
v_gene: TRBV7-9
d_gene: .
abundance: .
j_gene: TRBJ2-1
CDR3nt: TGTGCCAGCAGCAGGGGGGGATTTAAAGCTGACAATGAGCAGTTCTTC
CDR3aa: CASSRGGFKADNEQFF

len: 15
v_gene: TRBV4-3
d_gene: .
abundance: .
j_gene: TRBJ2-4
CDR3nt: TGCGCCAGCAGCCAAGATGGGGTAGCCAAAAACATTCAGTACTTC
CDR3aa: CASSQDGVAKNIQYF

len: 14
v_gene: TRBV5-1
d_gene: .
abundance: .
j_gene: TRBJ1-4
CDR3nt: TGCGCCAGCAGCTTGGAGCCAGGGGCAGTAAAACTGTTTTTT
CDR3aa: CASSLEPGAVKLFF

len: 12
v_gene: TRBV29-1
d_gene: TRBD1
abundance: .
j_gene: TRBJ1-2
CDR3nt: TGCAGCGTTGGACAGGGGGCGATGGGCTACACCTTC
CDR3aa: CSVGQGAMGYTF

len: 16
v_gene: TRBV7-2
d_gene: .
abundance: .
j_gene: TRBJ1-2
CDR3nt: TGTGCCAGCAGCTTGGGAGGCGGGGGGCAGAACTATGGCTACACCTTC
CDR3aa: CASSLGGGGQNYGYTF

len: 16
v_gene: TRBV7-2
d_gene: TRBD1
abundance: .
j_gene: TRBJ2-1
CDR3nt: TGTGCCAGCAGCTCATATACGGGACAGGCCTACAATGAGCAGTTCTTC
CDR3aa: CASSSYTGQAYNEQFF

len: 12
v_gene: TRBV20-1
d_gene: .
abundance: .
j_gene: TRBJ2-4
CDR3nt: TGCAGTGCTAGCGGGGGCAAAAACATTCAGTACTTC
CDR3aa: CSASGGKNIQYF

len: 13
v_gene: TRBV18
d_gene: .
abundance: .
j_gene: TRBJ1-4
CDR3nt: TGTGCCAGCTCACCACGACTAAAGGAAAAACTGTTTTTT
CDR3aa: CASSPRLKEKLFF

len: 16
v_gene: TRBV5-1
d_gene: TRBD1
abundance: .
j_gene: TRBJ2-2
CDR3nt: TGCGCCAGCAGCTTTGGACGGGGACAGGGCCTCGGGGAGCTGTTTTTT
CDR3aa: CASSFGRGQGLGELFF

len: 15
v_gene: TRBV5-1
d_gene: TRBD1
abundance: few
j_gene: TRBJ1-2
CDR3nt: TGCGCCAGCAGCTTGGAAGGGGGCGTACACTATGGCTACACCTTC
CDR3aa: CASSLEGGVHYGYTF

len: 15
v_gene: TRBV11-2
d_gene: TRBD1
abundance: once
j_gene: TRBJ1-4
CDR3nt: TGTGCCAGCAGCTTAGCGGGACAGGGGGCTGAAAAACTGTTTTTT
CDR3aa: CASSLAGQGAEKLFF

len: 14
v_gene: TRBV19
d_gene: .
abundance: once
j_gene: TRBJ2-1
CDR3nt: TGTGCCAGTTCTGACTTACTCGCCTACAATGAGCAGTTCTTC
CDR3aa: CASSDLLAYNEQFF

len: 19
v_gene: TRBV29-1
d_gene: TRBD2
abundance: .
j_gene: TRBJ2-7
CDR3nt: TGCAGCGTTCGACTCGATGGGACTAGCGGACGCAGGAGCTCCTACGAGCAGTACTTC
CDR3aa: CSVRLDGTSGRRSSYEQYF

len: 15
v_gene: TRBV20-1
d_gene: .
abundance: few
j_gene: TRBJ2-3
CDR3nt: TGCAGTGCTAGAGATCGGCCAGGGCCCACAGATACGCAGTATTTT
CDR3aa: CSARDRPGPTDTQYF

len: 16
v_gene: TRBV15
d_gene: .
abundance: .
j_gene: TRBJ2-7
CDR3nt: TGTGCCACCAGCAGAGCGGAGACAACAACGACCTACGAGCAGTACTTC
CDR3aa: CATSRAETTTTYEQYF

len: 13
v_gene: TRBV5-4
d_gene: .
abundance: many
j_gene: TRBJ2-5
CDR3nt: TGTGCCAGCAGCTTGGCAGGGGACGAGACCCAGTACTTC
CDR3aa: CASSLAGDETQYF

len: 14
v_gene: TRBV7-2
d_gene: TRBD1
abundance: .
j_gene: TRBJ1-1
CDR3nt: TGTGCCAGCAGACCCACAGGGGCGAACACTGAAGCTTTCTTT
CDR3aa: CASRPTGANTEAFF

len: 11
v_gene: TRBV5-1
d_gene: .
abundance: few
j_gene: TRBJ2-1
CDR3nt: TGCGCCAGCCTGGATTACAATGAGCAGTTCTTC
CDR3aa: CASLDYNEQFF

len: 15
v_gene: TRBV28
d_gene: .
abundance: few
j_gene: TRBJ2-3
CDR3nt: TGTGCCAGCAGTTTGGCAGCGGCAATCACAGATACGCAGTATTTT
CDR3aa: CASSLAAAITDTQYF

len: 17
v_gene: TRBV4-1
d_gene: .
abundance: few
j_gene: TRBJ1-2
CDR3nt: TGCGCCAGCAGCCAAGATCGGGCAGGACATTTCGAGGGTGGCTACACCTTC
CDR3aa: CASSQDRAGHFEGGYTF

len: 14
v_gene: TRBV7-8
d_gene: .
abundance: .
j_gene: TRBJ2-1
CDR3nt: TGTGCCAGCAGCCCCGGGTGGGGCAACAATGAGCAGTTCTTC
CDR3aa: CASSPGWGNNEQFF

len: 16
v_gene: TRBV4-1
d_gene: .
abundance: .
j_gene: TRBJ2-3
CDR3nt: TGCGCCAGCAGCCAAGATCTGAAAGGGATCCCAGATACGCAGTATTTT
CDR3aa: CASSQDLKGIPDTQYF

len: 15
v_gene: TRBV12-3/TRBV12-4
d_gene: .
abundance: few
j_gene: TRBJ2-5
CDR3nt: TGTGCCAGCAGCTCAAAGACAGCCGGCTTGGGGACCCAGTACTTC
CDR3aa: CASSSKTAGLGTQYF

len: 13
v_gene: TRBV3-1
d_gene: .
abundance: .
j_gene: TRBJ2-7
CDR3nt: TGTGCCAGCAGCCAACGGGACAACTACGAGCAGTACTTC
CDR3aa: CASSQRDNYEQYF

len: 14
v_gene: TRBV3-1
d_gene: .
abundance: .
j_gene: TRBJ2-7
CDR3nt: TGTGCCAGCAGCCAAGAGGGGGCACTTGGCGAGCAGTACTTC
CDR3aa: CASSQEGALGEQYF

len: 16
v_gene: TRBV7-9
d_gene: TRBD1
abundance: .
j_gene: TRBJ1-3
CDR3nt: TGTGCCAGCAGCTCTAGTCCCCGACAGGGAGGAAACACCATATATTTT
CDR3aa: CASSSSPRQGGNTIYF

len: 14
v_gene: TRBV6-5
d_gene: .
abundance: .
j_gene: TRBJ1-2
CDR3nt: TGTGCCAGCAGGGTTAACTGGGGAGGAGGCGGCTACACCTTC
CDR3aa: CASRVNWGGGGYTF

len: 13
v_gene: TRBV5-1
d_gene: .
abundance: few
j_gene: TRBJ2-1
CDR3nt: TGCGCCAGCAGCCTTTTAGTCTACAATGAGCAGTTCTTC
CDR3aa: CASSLLVYNEQFF

len: 11
v_gene: TRBV6-2/TRBV6-3
d_gene: .
abundance: .
j_gene: TRBJ1-2
CDR3nt: TGTGCCAGCAGAATTAGTTATGGCTACACCTTC
CDR3aa: CASRISYGYTF

len: 13
v_gene: TRBV20-1
d_gene: .
abundance: many
j_gene: TRBJ1-4
CDR3nt: TGCAGTGCTCCCGTTTTTGAGGGAGAAAAACTGTTTTTT
CDR3aa: CSAPVFEGEKLFF

len: 14
v_gene: TRBV9
d_gene: .
abundance: few
j_gene: TRBJ2-3
CDR3nt: TGTGCCAGCAGCGTAGCGGTACTCACAGATACGCAGTATTTT
CDR3aa: CASSVAVLTDTQYF

len: 15
v_gene: TRBV3-1
d_gene: .
abundance: few
j_gene: TRBJ2-3
CDR3nt: TGTGCCAGCAGCCAAGGACCAGGAGTAGGAGATACGCAGTATTTT
CDR3aa: CASSQGPGVGDTQYF